Below, 10 T cell receptor beta chains from the same sample are listed, as sequenced in a study of response to subunit inactivated influenza vaccine. TCRdb ran MiXCR on the RT-PCR reads and lists one entry per CDR3 protein. The table lists about 780,000 distinct CDR3 sequences, less than 20% of them singletons, with about a tenth in the top ten. The material was PBMCs from blood, obtained less than 6 days after vaccination. Receptors originate from a man in his fifties or sixties who received an inactivated influenza vaccine.

This clonotype has only a few counts. The chain couples TRBV24-1 to TRBJ2-1; 9 bases fit TRBD2. CDR1 and CDR2 (germline): KGHDR, SFDVKD. Unmatched junction bases numbered 9, after V lost 3 bases and J lost 7 bases. The CDR3 runs to 16 residues. The CDR3 reads CATSDPLAGPPNEQFF. The CDR3 DNA follows: TGTGCCACCAGTGATCCCCTAGCGGGACCACCTAATGAGCAGTTCTTC.

This rearrangement joins TRBV28 to TRBJ1-1; 7 bases agree with TRBD1. V shed 6 bases, J shed 1 base, and the junction held 11 bases outside the gene matches. The germline CDR1 and CDR2 sequences are MDHEN and SYDVKM. The CDR3 spans 16 residues. The CDR3 reads CASRPQPGQRNTEAFF. As DNA, the CDR3 is TGTGCCAGCAGGCCCCAACCGGGACAGCGGAACACTGAAGCTTTCTTT.

The rearrangement joins TRBV6-2 or TRBV6-3 to TRBJ1-2, with 9 bases fitting TRBD1. The CDR3 sequence is 14 residues long. V lost 7 bases and J lost 4; bases outside the gene matches: 7. Germline V CDR1 and CDR2: MNHEY, SVGEGT. The CDR3 DNA reads as TGTGCCAGCAAATCCGGGACAGGGACCTATGGCTACACCTTC. Translated: CASKSGTGTYGYTF.

The rearrangement uses TRBV7-9 and TRBJ2-7; D is unresolved. This CDR3 has 13 residues. The V gene's germline CDR1 is SEHNR and CDR2 FQNEAQ (reference sequence). V lost 5 bases to trimming and J lost 6 bases, with 14 bases between them. CDR3 amino acids: CASSGRAFGEQYF. CDR3 bases: TGTGCCAGCAGCGGACGGGCATTTGGCGAGCAGTACTTC.

V and J are TRBV19 and TRBJ1-1; D is possibly TRBD1 (5 bases). Trimming removed 3 bases from V and 1 base from J, with 18 bases in between. CDR3 length equals 17 residues. From germline, CDR1 is LNHDA and CDR2 SQIVND (reference sequence). DNA of the CDR3: TGTGCCAGTAGTATCGCGCGAATGGGACGGAAGAACACTGAAGCTTTCTTT. It codes for CASSIARMGRKNTEAFF.

This clonotype occurred a few times. CDR3 loop: CASSSSPGVNSPYEQYF. The DNA of the CDR3 is TGTGCCAGCAGCTCCTCCCCTGGGGTCAATTCGCCCTACGAGCAGTACTTC. The rearrangement uses TRBV11-2 and TRBJ2-7; D unresolved. This CDR3 contains 17 residues. In germline, CDR1 is SGHAT, CDR2 FQNNGV. V lost 4 bases and J lost 2, with 21 bases in between.

This clonotype turned up a few times. This chain connects TRBV5-1 to TRBJ2-1; 7 bases fit TRBD1. Germline loops: CDR1 SGHRS, CDR2 YFSETQ. This CDR3 is built from 15 residues. V was clipped by 1 base and J by 4 bases; unmatched bases: 5. This CDR3 is CASSLQGQQYNEQFF. CDR3 nucleotides: TGCGCCAGCAGCTTGCAGGGACAGCAATACAATGAGCAGTTCTTC.

The CDR3 loop is CAIRAGTGANVLTF. The CDR3 DNA sequence: TGTGCCATCAGGGCTGGGACAGGGGCCAACGTCCTGACTTTC. The gene calls are TRBV10-3 and TRBJ2-6, with a possible D match to TRBD1 (6 bases). Germline loops: CDR1 ENHRY, CDR2 SYGVKD. The germline V and J ends were trimmed by 6 bases and 4 bases, with 10 bases remaining between them. The CDR3 covers 14 residues.

The genes are TRBV29-1 and TRBJ2-7, with D possibly TRBD1 on 6 matching bases. The CDR3 is 11 residues long. Germline assignment: CDR1 SQVTM and CDR2 ANQGSEA. Trimming removed 6 bases from V and 7 bases from J, with 13 bases in between. The CDR3 sequence: CSVRRGREQYF. CDR3 DNA sequence: TGCAGCGTACGCAGGGGTCGGGAGCAGTACTTC.

This chain uses TRBV3-1 with TRBJ2-7, with unresolved D. This CDR3 is 13 amino acids long. The germline V gene encodes CDR1 LGHDT and CDR2 YNNKEL (reference sequence). The germline V and J ends were trimmed by 0 bases and 6 bases, with 9 bases remaining between them. CDR3 coding DNA: TGTGCCAGCAGCCAAGATCTTTATCGCGAGCAGTACTTC. Protein sequence: CASSQDLYREQYF.